This T cell receptor (beta chain) was profiled in a study of blood T cell repertoires in COVID-19 (dated by TCRdb to 2020 to 2021). For the study in its entirety: Samples from collaborators originated in the United States, Italy and Spain and spanned both the acute and convalescent phases of COVID-19. Samples were obtained from the ongoing ImmuneRACE study (first 160 participants) and from about 1,300 subjects provided by 6 global collaborators. Where available, HLA class I and class II types were obtained from metadata supplied by the sample provider rather than from assay-based typing. Deeply sampled blood TCRbeta repertoires from subjects exposed to, actively infected with, or recovered from COVID-19 were included in the dataset. The prospective study material was composed of cDNA or gDNA derived from T cells, B-cell-depleted T cells, or PBMCs. Sample metadata almost always included a de-identified subject ID, COVID-19 status, age in years and sex. The repertoires were released in a freely available public database intended as a resource for research on the immune response to SARS-CoV-2.

TCRbeta CDR3 regions were amplified from genomic DNA by means of the immunoSEQ Assay, a bias-controlled multiplex PCR. The authors processed their data as follows. Within the assay, amplification of reference gene primers was used to estimate how many nucleated cells each sample contained. To quantify the absolute abundance of each unique TCRbeta CDR3 rearrangement, sequence reads were collapsed and filtered. For each sample, productive Simpson clonality was calculated by taking the square root of Simpson's diversity index across productive rearrangements. This is the immuneACCESS table as TCRdb keeps it, with only in-frame sequences that have V and J called. A part of the clones is gone; compared with another copy, unresolved V genes explain less than half, and the rest is unexplained. V and J calls and clone size are copied from that table; D and trimming were computed from the DNA. Present in this sample are some 220,000 clones, roughly 84% of which were seen just once. The ten top clones hold less than 2.5% of the sample.

A note on this clone: Its binding antigen is unknown. No much larger clonotype is one base removed from it; base qualities were not supplied.

Broad study findings and their caveats: Clinical and demographic metadata were provided uncurated, with the amount varying by source and participant.

Each collaborating institution followed its own protocols to collect whole blood in K2EDTA tubes. For TCRbeta analysis, collaborators shipped samples as frozen whole blood, isolated PBMCs, or DNA extracted from either of those sample types. Sequencing used peripheral blood. The receptor was derived from a woman aged 55-75 years with acute or convalescent COVID-19.

The CDR3 region: CASSLLYTGELFF. The DNA is TGTGCCAGCAGCTTACTCTACACCGGGGAGCTGTTTTTT. This receptor chain uses TRBV7-2 and TRBJ2-2; the D gene identity is not certain. For CDR1 and CDR2, the germline V gene lists SGHTA and FQGNSA. The trim is 2 bases for V and 3 bases for J, with a gap of 4 bases between the germline ends. From its cysteine to its phenylalanine, the CDR3 spans 13 amino acids. Only CDR3 DNA remains: 39 bases, in frame from the first base.